These 18 T cell receptor beta chains originate from one sample sequenced in a study of cytomegalovirus exposure and HLA in healthy donors. Using immunoSEQ multiplex PCR, the repertoire was profiled, and TCRdb retains in-frame clones only, with some absent. This sample yields nearly 200,000 clones, of which around 84% are seen a single time; roughly 13% belongs to the top ten. The sequencing sample was made of PBMCs. The receptors come from a woman between 25 and 40 years old in good health and CMV-seropositive.

The rearrangement joins TRBV25-1 to TRBJ1-5, with TRBD1 identical over 7 bases. Germline assignment: CDR1 MGHDK and CDR2 SYGVNS. The CDR3 covers 14 residues. V shed 4 bases and J 8 bases; nucleotides not matched to a gene: 8. CDR3 sequence (DNA): TGTGCCAGCAGTGGCCCGACAGGGAGAGAGCCCCAGCATTTT. Translation gives CASSGPTGREPQHF. The variable domain in full, with the rest retrieved from reference TRBV25-1 and TRBJ1-5, is EADIYQTPRYLVIGTGKKITLECSQTMGHDKMYWYQQDPGMELHLIHYSYGVNSTEKGDLSSESTVSRIRTEHFPLTLESARPSHTSQYLCASSGPTGREPQHFGDGTRLSIL.

This rearrangement joins TRBV10-3 to TRBJ2-3; 10 bases align to TRBD2. The germline CDR1 and CDR2 sequences are ENHRY and SYGVKD. The CDR3 is 15 residues long. V dropped 5 bases and J dropped 4; count of bases not matched to a gene: 6. The CDR3 DNA sequence: TGTGCCATCAGTCCTAAGCGGGAGGGTGCAGATACGCAGTATTTT. It is translated as CAISPKREGADTQYF.

V usage is TRBV25-1 and J usage is TRBJ2-1; the D is unclear. The germline V gene has CDR1 MGHDK and CDR2 SYGVNS. V was shortened by 3 bases and J by 5 bases, with 17 bases between the two germline ends. This CDR3 has 16 residues. CDR3 region: CASSELFGQVDNEQFF. The CDR3 region has the DNA TGTGCCAGCAGTGAGCTGTTCGGTCAGGTTGACAATGAGCAGTTCTTC.

A word on this clone: Germline is not matched at one junction end, which may reflect a read error. The chain's CDR3 is CASRLSLRGEQYF. In nucleotides, the CDR3 is TGTGCCAGCAGATTATCCCTTCGGGGTGAGCAGTACTTC. This chain joins TRBV27 and TRBJ2-7; tentative D call: TRBD2 (5 bases). Germline V gene sequence: CDR1 MNHEY, CDR2 SMNVEV (reference sequence). The CDR3 sequence is 13 residues long.

The gene calls are TRBV5-1 and TRBJ2-1; 15 nucleotides line up with TRBD2. Germline V CDR1 and CDR2: SGHRS, YFSETQ. Trimming removed 3 bases from V and 0 bases from J; junction bases left unmatched: 1. This CDR3 is 17 amino acids long. The chain's CDR3 is CASSWGLAGGSYNEQFF. The CDR3 DNA follows: TGCGCCAGCAGCTGGGGACTAGCGGGAGGCTCCTACAATGAGCAGTTCTTC.

This chain uses TRBV4-2 with TRBJ2-1, with TRBD2 identical over 9 bases. CDR3 length equals 17 residues. The germline V gene has CDR1 LGHNA and CDR2 YNFKEQ. V shed 2 bases, J shed 1 base, and the junction held 6 bases outside the gene matches. For the CDR3, the DNA is TGTGCCAGCAGCCAACTGGCGGGAGGGCCGTCCTACAATGAGCAGTTCTTC. Translated: CASSQLAGGPSYNEQFF.

The V gene is TRBV2, the J gene TRBJ2-1; 9 bases align to TRBD2. Trimming at V came to 10 bases and at J to 1 base, leaving 14 bases not matched to a gene. Per germline, CDR1 SNHLY and CDR2 FYNNEI. This CDR3 contains 17 residues. DNA of the CDR3: TGTGCCACCCGAGGGGGGACTAGCCAACCGTCCTACAATGAGCAGTTCTTC. This translates into CATRGGTSQPSYNEQFF. Using reference TRBV2 and TRBJ2-1 for the parts outside the CDR3, the full variable domain is EPEVTQTPSHQVTQMGQEVILRCVPISNHLYFYWYRQILGQKVEFLVSFYNNEISEKSEIFDDQFSVERPDGSNFTLKIRSTKLEDSAMYFCATRGGTSQPSYNEQFFGPGTRLTVL.

The chain has TRBV6-4 and TRBJ1-1, with 8 positions matching TRBD1. CDR1 is MRHNA and CDR2 is SNTAGT in the germline V gene. Trimming took 4 bases from V and 12 from J; bases not matched to a gene: 10. The CDR3 has 13 amino acids. The CDR3 is CASSATGGVATFF. The CDR3 nucleotides read TGTGCCAGCAGTGCCACAGGGGGGGTTGCGACTTTCTTT.

Details on this clone: Other DNA sequences of this sample code for an identical CDR3. The CDR3 protein is CAWGRGSYEQYF. Written as DNA, the CDR3 is TGTGCCTGGGGGCGGGGGTCCTACGAGCAGTACTTC. This chain links TRBV30 with TRBJ2-7; the match to TRBD2 covers 7 bases. There are 12 residues in the CDR3. Germline V gene data show CDR1 as GTSNPN and CDR2 as SVGIG (reference sequence). Losses at the gene ends were 5 bases for V and 1 base for J; bases not matched to a gene: 2.

This clone was recorded only once. V is TRBV6-5 and J is TRBJ1-2; D remains unclear. Germline V CDR1 and CDR2: MNHEY, SVGAGI. The CDR3 consists of 15 residues. Deletions cut 1 base from V and 5 bases from J, with 14 bases between. The CDR3 is CASSYLGSRGYGYTF. CDR3 bases: TGTGCCAGCAGTTACTTAGGGTCTCGGGGTTATGGCTACACCTTC.

The chain carries TRBV5-1 and TRBJ2-1; TRBD1 aligns across 10 bases. The germline V gene encodes CDR1 SGHRS and CDR2 YFSETQ. The CDR3 sequence is 16 residues long. Germline trimming cut 7 bases from V and 12 bases from J; bases unmatched to any gene: 19. In DNA form, the CDR3 reads TGCGCCAGCCGACTCCGTCCGGGACAGGGGACGTTAGGGCAGTTCTTC. It specifies CASRLRPGQGTLGQFF.

This chain's CDR3 is CASSPGTGGYQETQYF. Here the CDR3 DNA reads TGCGCCAGCAGCCCCGGGACAGGGGGATACCAAGAGACCCAGTACTTC. This chain links TRBV5-1 with TRBJ2-5; 11 bases are a match to TRBD1. Germline V CDR1 and CDR2: SGHRS, YFSETQ. Trimming at V came to 4 bases and at J to 0 bases, leaving 5 bases not matched to a gene. This CDR3 is built from 16 residues.

The V call is TRBV11-2, the J call TRBJ1-2; D is ambiguous. The CDR3 runs 14 residues. V was shortened by 0 bases and J by 3 bases, with 8 bases between the two germline ends. In germline, CDR1 is SGHAT, CDR2 FQNNGV. The CDR3 protein is CASSLDPTYYGYTF. DNA for the CDR3: TGTGCCAGCAGCTTAGACCCAACTTACTATGGCTACACCTTC.

Details on this clone: A junction boundary mismatches the germline segment, possibly from a read error. J is TRBJ2-3 and V is TRBV4-1; a possible D gene is TRBD2 (6 bases). The CDR3 is made up of 11 amino acids. CDR1 is MGHRA and CDR2 is YSYEKL in the germline V gene. The CDR3 DNA reads TGCGCCAGCAGCCATGAACCGCGGAGGGATTTT. It encodes CASSHEPRRDF.

The chain links TRBV28 to TRBJ2-3, with D possibly matching TRBD2 (6 bases). Between the trimmed V and J ends, which lost 6 bases and 2 bases, there was a span of 15 bases. Germline CDR1 reads MDHEN; CDR2 reads SYDVKM. The CDR3 consists of 15 residues. The chain's CDR3 is CASSSSGGFTDTQYF. The CDR3 DNA reads as TGTGCCAGCAGCTCAAGTGGAGGGTTCACAGATACGCAGTATTTT.

The sample holds a few counts of this clone. The chain is built from TRBV9 and TRBJ2-7; tentatively, D is TRBD2 (6 bases). V gave up 0 bases and J gave up 3 bases, with 10 bases separating them. Germline CDR1 and CDR2: SGDLS and YYNGEE. The CDR3 has 14 amino acids. The CDR3 region has the DNA TGTGCCAGCAGCGTAGATGGTAGCGGCTACGAGCAGTACTTC. It specifies CASSVDGSGYEQYF.

The chain couples TRBV29-1 to TRBJ2-7; TRBD2 matches 9 bases. V was pared by 2 bases and J by 3 bases, with 2 bases of the junction left unmatched. CDR3 size: 13 residues. Germline V lookup: CDR1 SQVTM, CDR2 ANQGSEA. In DNA, the CDR3 is TGCAGCGTTGAACTAGCGGGACACTACGAGCAGTACTTC. It encodes CSVELAGHYEQYF.

This clone has more than one count but fewer than ten. The chain carries TRBV4-1 and TRBJ2-3; 8 positions agree with TRBD2. Germline lookup yields CDR1 MGHRA and CDR2 YSYEKL. V was clipped by 0 bases and J by 0 bases; unmatched bases: 2. The CDR3 is 16 amino acids. DNA of the CDR3: TGCGCCAGCAGCCAAGATACTAGCGGAAGCACAGATACGCAGTATTTT. Translation: CASSQDTSGSTDTQYF.